One sample yielded the 12 T cell receptor beta chains listed below, sequenced in a study of CD8+CD57+ T cells in acquired aplastic anemia. The patients chosen for sequencing had shown expansion of CD8+CD57+ cells (detected by flow cytometry). Genomic DNA was employed as the template in profiling TCR beta VDJ and CDR3. In TCRdb, the reads were re-called with MiXCR into one record per CDR3 protein. The repertoire has around 42,000 distinct CDR3 sequences, 60% to 80% of them found once; the top ten carry roughly three fifths. Material: sorted CD4+, CD8+, or CD8+CD57+ T cells (not recorded which) from PBMCs. The receptors here all came from a human donor with aplastic anemia.

Turning to this clonotype: This may be a read error: a much more frequent sequence differs by one nucleotide. The J gene is TRBJ2-5, the V gene TRBV2; D perhaps matches TRBD2 (5 bases). Trimming stripped 5 bases from V and 3 bases from J, with 16 bases between. Germline CDR1 and CDR2: SNHLY and FYNNEI. CDR3 length equals 15 residues. CDR3 amino acids: CASSFLGRGEETQYF. The CDR3 nucleotides read TGTGCCAGCAGTTTTCTAGGACGGGGAGAAGAGACCCAGTACTTC.

J is TRBJ1-5 and V is TRBV20-1; 7 nucleotides agree with TRBD2. The assigned J gene may be wrong: the sequence end matches TRBJ2-3 better. From germline, CDR1 is DFQATT and CDR2 SNEGSKA (reference sequence). The CDR3 sequence is 16 residues long. CDR3 region: CSARRRGVTSTDTQYF. In nucleotides, the CDR3 is TGCAGTGCTAGACGCCGGGGGGTAACTAGCACAGATACGCAGTATTTT.

The chain carries TRBV7-1 and TRBJ2-3; 14 bases are a match to TRBD2. TRBV7-1 is an open reading frame whose function is uncertain. The CDR3 sequence is 19 residues long. The ends lost 3 bases at V and 4 bases at J; junction bases unmatched: 12. CDR3 in DNA: TGTGCCAGCAGCTCCAGGACTAGCGGGGGGTTCCACGGCGCAGATACGCAGTATTTT. Its protein is CASSSRTSGGFHGADTQYF.

This clonotype was found a few times. The chain carries TRBV19 and TRBJ1-1, with no clear D. Between the trimmed V and J ends, which lost 2 bases and 3 bases, there was a span of 10 bases. The CDR3 totals 14 residues. Looked up from germline, CDR1 is LNHDA and CDR2 is SQIVND (reference sequence). The CDR3, as DNA: TGTGCCAGTAGTATACCCCGGAAGTACACTGAAGCTTTCTTT. The encoded protein is CASSIPRKYTEAFF.

In its sample, this clonotype was seen many times. V usage is TRBV30 and J usage is TRBJ1-5; no firm D call. V was cut by 0 bases and J by 5 bases, with 8 bases left in between. Germline CDR1 and CDR2: GTSNPN and SVGIG (reference sequence). The CDR3 runs to 13 residues. The CDR3 DNA reads as TGTGCCTGGAGTGTTCGGTTTGATCAGCCCCAGCATTTT. Protein product: CAWSVRFDQPQHF. Variable domain in full (rest from reference TRBV30 and TRBJ1-5): SQTIHQWPATLVQPVGSPLSLECTVEGTSNPNLYWYRQAAGRGLQLLFYSVGIGQISSEVPQNLSASRPQDRQFILSSKKLLLSDSGFYLCAWSVRFDQPQHFGDGTRLSIL.

This rearrangement joins TRBV20-1 to TRBJ2-1; 7 bases agree with TRBD2. Trimming at V came to 6 bases and at J to 5 bases, leaving 7 bases not matched to a gene. CDR1 and CDR2 (germline): DFQATT, SNEGSKA (reference sequence). The CDR3 is 13 residues long. DNA for the CDR3: TGCAGTGCCATCGGACTAGTAGACAATGAGCAGTTCTTC. Residues: CSAIGLVDNEQFF.

The CDR3 nucleotides read TGTGCCACCAGCAGCAGGGCCAGCTACAATGAGCAGTTCTTC. Translating gives CATSSRASYNEQFF. The rearrangement joins TRBV15 to TRBJ2-1; a weak D match, TRBD1 (5 bases). The V end was cut by 3 bases, the J end by 3 bases, with 9 bases between. CDR1 and CDR2 (germline): LNHNV, YYDKDF (reference sequence). The CDR3 is 14 residues long.

V is TRBV19 and J is TRBJ2-7; possible D gene TRBD1, 8 bases. CDR3 length equals 14 residues. The V and J ends lost 5 bases and 3 bases respectively, with 14 bases between them. CDR1 and CDR2 from the germline V gene are LNHDA and SQIVND (reference sequence). CDR3: CASSQQGGDYEQYF. DNA of the CDR3: TGTGCCAGTAGTCAACAGGGGGGGGACTACGAGCAGTACTTC.

The chain has TRBV2 and TRBJ1-1, with unresolved D. The V gene lost 6 bases and the J gene lost 4 bases, with 3 bases spanning the gap. The CDR3 runs 10 residues. Germline lookup yields CDR1 SNHLY and CDR2 FYNNEI. The CDR3: CASRFTEAFF. The CDR3 nucleotides are TGTGCCAGCAGATTCACTGAAGCTTTCTTT.

This clonotype was observed many times. The chain uses TRBV6-1 and TRBJ2-7, with TRBD1 matching 11 bases. Losses at the gene ends were 6 bases for V and 3 bases for J; bases not matched to a gene: 4. Germline V gives CDR1 MNHNS, CDR2 SASEGT. The CDR3 length is 14 residues. The CDR3 is CASRKGQGVYEQYF. In nucleotides, the CDR3 is TGTGCCAGCAGGAAGGGACAGGGGGTCTACGAGCAGTACTTC.

This clonotype was detected a few times. The chain combines TRBV10-1 with TRBJ2-1; 7 bases are a match to TRBD1. With 6 bases clipped from V and 5 bases from J, the junction kept 4 bases outside the gene matches. Germline V gene sequence: CDR1 WNHNN, CDR2 SYGVQD (reference sequence). This CDR3 region has 13 residues. The CDR3 protein is CASSQDRDNEQFF. As DNA, the CDR3 is TGCGCCAGCAGCCAAGACAGGGACAATGAGCAGTTCTTC.

The chain joins TRBV15 to TRBJ1-2, with 10 nucleotides matching TRBD1. The trim removed 1 base at V and 8 bases at J, leaving 4 bases unmatched. This CDR3 region has 14 residues. Germline values: CDR1 LNHNV, CDR2 YYDKDF (reference sequence). The CDR3 sequence is CATSRGQGAGGYTF. The CDR3 DNA reads as TGTGCCACCAGCAGAGGACAGGGGGCCGGGGGCTACACCTTC.